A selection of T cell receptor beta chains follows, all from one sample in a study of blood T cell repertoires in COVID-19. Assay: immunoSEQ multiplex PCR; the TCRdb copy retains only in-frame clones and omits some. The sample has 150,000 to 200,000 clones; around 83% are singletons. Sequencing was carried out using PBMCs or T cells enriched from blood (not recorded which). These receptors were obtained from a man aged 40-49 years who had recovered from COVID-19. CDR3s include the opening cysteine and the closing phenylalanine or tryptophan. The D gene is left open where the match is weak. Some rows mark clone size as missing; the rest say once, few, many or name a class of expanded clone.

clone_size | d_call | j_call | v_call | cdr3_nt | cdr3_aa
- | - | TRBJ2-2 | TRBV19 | TGTACCATCGGTAGGGGTGCGAACACCGGGGAGCTGTTTTTT | CTIGRGANTGELFF
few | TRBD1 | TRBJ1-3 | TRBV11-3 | TGTGCCAGCAGCCCAGGACAGGGGCCTGGAAACACCATATATTTT | CASSPGQGPGNTIYF
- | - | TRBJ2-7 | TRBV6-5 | TGTGCCAGCAAGACGGGTTACTCCTACGAGCAGTACTTC | CASKTGYSYEQYF
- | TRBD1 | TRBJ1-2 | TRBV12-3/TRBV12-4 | TGTGCCAGCAGTCTACAGGGGCGGCGGGGCTACACCTTC | CASSLQGRRGYTF
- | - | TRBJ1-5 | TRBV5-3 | TGTGCCAAATACAGGGTACTTACCCCGAATCAGCCCCAGCATTTT | CAKYRVLTPNQPQHF
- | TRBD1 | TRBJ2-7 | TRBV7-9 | TGTGCCAGCACCAAAATAGGGCCAGGGGGCTCCTACGAGCAGTACTTC | CASTKIGPGGSYEQYF
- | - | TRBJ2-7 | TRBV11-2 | TGTGCCAGCAGCATTAGCCGAGGAGGCGGGGACAGAGACTACGAGCAGTACTTC | CASSISRGGGDRDYEQYF
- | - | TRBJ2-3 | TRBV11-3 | TGTGCCAGCAGCTTAGGGGACACGACGCAGTATTTT | CASSLGDTTQYF
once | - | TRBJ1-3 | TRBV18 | TGTGCCAGCACAGACTCTGGAAACACCATATATTTT | CASTDSGNTIYF
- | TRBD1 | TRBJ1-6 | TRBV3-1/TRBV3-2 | TGTGCCAGCAGCAACGGACAGGGCGATAATTCACCCCTCCACTTT | CASSNGQGDNSPLHF
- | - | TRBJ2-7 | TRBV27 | TGTGCCAGCAGTTTCGCGAGGAACGAGCAGTACTTC | CASSFARNEQYF
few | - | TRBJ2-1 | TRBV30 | TGTGCCTGGAGTCGCGACTACAATGAGCAGTTCTTC | CAWSRDYNEQFF
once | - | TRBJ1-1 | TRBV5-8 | TGTGCCAGCAGCCCACAGGGTATGGGGAACACTGAAGCTTTCTTT | CASSPQGMGNTEAFF
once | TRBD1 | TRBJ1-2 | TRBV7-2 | TGTGCCCAGACAGGGATTGGTGGCTACACCTTC | CAQTGIGGYTF
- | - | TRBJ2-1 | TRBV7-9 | TGTGCCAGCAGCTTAAGAGAGGCCGCGTCCAATGAGCAGTTCTTC | CASSLREAASNEQFF
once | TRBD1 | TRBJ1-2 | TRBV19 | TGTGCCAGTAGTGCCCAGGACAGGGAGGACTATGGCTACACCTTC | CASSAQDREDYGYTF